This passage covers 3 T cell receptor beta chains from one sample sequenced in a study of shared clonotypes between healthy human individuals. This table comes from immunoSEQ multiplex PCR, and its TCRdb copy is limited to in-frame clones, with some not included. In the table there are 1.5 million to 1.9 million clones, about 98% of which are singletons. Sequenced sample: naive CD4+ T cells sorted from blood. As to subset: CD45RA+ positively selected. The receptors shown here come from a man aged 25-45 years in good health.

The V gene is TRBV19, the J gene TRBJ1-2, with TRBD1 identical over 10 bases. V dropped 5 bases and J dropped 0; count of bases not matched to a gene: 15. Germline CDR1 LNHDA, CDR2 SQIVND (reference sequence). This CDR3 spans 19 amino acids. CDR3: CASSFNPATGGAANYGYTF. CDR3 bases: TGTGCCAGTAGTTTCAACCCGGCGACAGGGGGCGCGGCTAACTATGGCTACACCTTC.

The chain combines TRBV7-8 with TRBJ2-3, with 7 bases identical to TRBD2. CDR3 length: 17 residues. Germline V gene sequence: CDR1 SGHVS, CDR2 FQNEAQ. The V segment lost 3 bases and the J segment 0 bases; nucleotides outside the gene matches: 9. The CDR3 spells CASSFRRTSPSTDTQYF. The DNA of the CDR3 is TGTGCCAGCAGCTTCAGACGGACTAGTCCTAGCACAGATACGCAGTATTTT.

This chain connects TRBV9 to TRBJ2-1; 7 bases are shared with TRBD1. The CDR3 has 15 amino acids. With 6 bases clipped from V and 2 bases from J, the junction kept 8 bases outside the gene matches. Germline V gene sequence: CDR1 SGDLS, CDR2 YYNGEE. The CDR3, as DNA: TGTGCCAGCACCGCCGGGACAGCGACCTACAATGAGCAGTTCTTC. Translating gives CASTAGTATYNEQFF.